The next 22 T cell receptor beta chains were all read from a single sample in a study of blood T cell repertoires in COVID-19. Profiled with immunoSEQ multiplex PCR; TCRdb holds only in-frame clones, not every one. The sample shows some 40,000 clones, roughly 69% of them seen only once. Input material: peripheral blood. The source is a man aged 80 or over with acute or convalescent COVID-19.

V gene TRBV6-5 combines with J gene TRBJ1-4, with 9 bases fitting TRBD1. There are 16 residues in the CDR3. Germline values: CDR1 MNHEY, CDR2 SVGAGI. Trimming took 3 bases from V and 7 from J; bases not matched to a gene: 9. As DNA, the CDR3 is TGTGCCAGCAGTTATGGGGGAACGGGACAGGGTGAAAAACTGTTTTTT. Translating gives CASSYGGTGQGEKLFF.

A few counts support this clone. The gene calls are TRBV11-2 and TRBJ2-1; 10 bases line up with TRBD1. The junction had 6 bases not matched to a gene; V was cut back by 7 bases and J by 6 bases. The CDR3 contains 14 residues. CDR1 is SGHAT, CDR2 FQNNGV, per germline. CDR3 nucleotides: TGTGCCAGCACGGAGGGACAGGGGTTCAATGAGCAGTTCTTC. Its translation is CASTEGQGFNEQFF.

The rearrangement uses TRBV4-1 and TRBJ2-7, with TRBD1 matching 11 bases. This CDR3 is built from 16 residues. After removal of 6 bases from V and 4 bases from J, the junction contained 11 bases not matched to a gene. Per germline, CDR1 MGHRA and CDR2 YSYEKL. The CDR3, as DNA: TGCGCCAGCAGGACACGCGGGACAGGGGGATTTTACGAGCAGTACTTC. It is translated as CASRTRGTGGFYEQYF.

The chain recombines TRBV7-2 with TRBJ2-7, with 12 bases matching TRBD2. The germline gives CDR1 SGHTA, CDR2 FQGNSA. The CDR3 contains 15 residues. The trim removed 5 bases at V and 6 bases at J, leaving 8 bases unmatched. The CDR3 sequence: CASSPASGRAVEQYF. The CDR3 coding sequence is TGTGCCAGCAGCCCAGCTAGCGGGAGGGCCGTCGAGCAGTACTTC.

The chain couples TRBV18 to TRBJ1-2; no clear D. V was cut by 3 bases and J by 8 bases, with 13 bases left in between. The CDR3 covers 13 residues. Germline CDR1 and CDR2: KGHSH and LQKENI. This CDR3 reads CASSPPMRVGYTF. CDR3 nucleotides: TGTGCCAGCTCACCCCCCATGAGGGTCGGCTACACCTTC.

The chain uses TRBV9 and TRBJ1-6; a possible D gene is TRBD1 (6 bases). V shed 2 bases and J shed 10 bases, with 13 bases lying between them. In germline, CDR1 is SGDLS, CDR2 YYNGEE. This CDR3 region has 14 residues. CDR3 nucleotide sequence: TGTGCCAGCAGCGTGACAGGAATCAGCTCACCCCTCCACTTT. Its protein product is CASSVTGISSPLHF. Variable domain in full (rest from reference TRBV9 and TRBJ1-6): DSGVTQTPKHLITATGQRVTLRCSPRSGDLSVYWYQQSLDQGLQFLIQYYNGEERAKGNILERFSAQQFPDLHSELNLSSLELGDSALYFCASSVTGISSPLHFGNGTRLTVT.

The genes are TRBV15 and TRBJ2-5, with D possibly being TRBD2 (6 bases). Germline lookup yields CDR1 LNHNV and CDR2 YYDKDF (reference sequence). The CDR3 sequence is 13 residues long. The V end was cut by 6 bases, the J end by 2 bases, with 10 bases between. The CDR3 is CATRAEGQETQYF. CDR3 nucleotides: TGTGCCACCAGGGCGGAGGGGCAAGAGACCCAGTACTTC.

The chain joins TRBV11-2 to TRBJ2-3, with TRBD2 identical over 10 bases. This CDR3 comprises 14 residues. Germline CDR1 and CDR2: SGHAT and FQNNGV. V trimming: 5 bases; J trimming: 3 bases; junction bases outside the gene matches: 2. The CDR3 nucleotides are TGTGCCAGCAGCAGTAGCGGGGGGACAGATACGCAGTATTTT. It yields the protein CASSSSGGTDTQYF. The full variable domain, its missing parts supplied by reference TRBV11-2 and TRBJ2-3, is EAGVAQSPRYKIIEKRQSVAFWCNPISGHATLYWYQQILGQGPKLLIQFQNNGVVDDSQLPKDRFSAERLKGVDSTLKIQPAKLEDSAVYLCASSSSGGTDTQYFGPGTRLTVL.

This clone was observed a handful of times. This chain connects TRBV19 to TRBJ2-5; possibly TRBD2 for D (6 bases). CDR3 size: 13 residues. Germline CDR1 reads LNHDA; CDR2 reads SQIVND (reference sequence). V gave up 5 bases and J gave up 1 base, with 8 bases separating them. The CDR3 spells CASSERVQETQYF. The CDR3, as DNA: TGTGCCAGTAGTGAGCGGGTCCAAGAGACCCAGTACTTC.

The V gene is TRBV6-5, the J gene TRBJ1-5; no definite D call. Germline CDR1 reads MNHEY; CDR2 reads SVGAGI. The CDR3 has 13 residues. V lost 9 bases to trimming and J lost 5 bases, with 14 bases between them. The CDR3 DNA is TGTGCCAGTTCTGATGGCGGCGATCAGCCCCAGCATTTT. Translation: CASSDGGDQPQHF.

This clone was observed a single time. V usage is TRBV27 and J usage is TRBJ1-5, with 10 nucleotides matching TRBD1. Per the germline V gene, CDR1 is MNHEY and CDR2 is SMNVEV (reference sequence). The length of the CDR3 is 17 residues. Trimming removed 5 bases from V and 4 bases from J; junction bases left unmatched: 11. The CDR3 coding sequence is TGTGCCAGCAGTGCGGGGACAGGGGCGGACCTTAATCAGCCCCAGCATTTT. Translation: CASSAGTGADLNQPQHF.

The chain uses TRBV5-1 and TRBJ1-1, with 8 bases identical to TRBD1. With V trimmed by 4 bases and J by 5 bases, 1 base remained unmatched. The CDR3 is 12 amino acids. The germline V gene encodes CDR1 SGHRS and CDR2 YFSETQ. The CDR3 loop is CASSTGGTEAFF. In DNA form, the CDR3 reads TGCGCCAGCAGCACAGGGGGGACTGAAGCTTTCTTT.

This clone came up a few times. V usage is TRBV5-1 and J usage is TRBJ2-7; TRBD1 aligns across 8 bases. The CDR3 covers 13 residues. Germline V gene sequence: CDR1 SGHRS, CDR2 YFSETQ. V was clipped by 5 bases and J by 3 bases; unmatched bases: 4. The CDR3 protein is CASRTGGGYEQYF. CDR3 DNA: TGCGCCAGCAGAACAGGGGGAGGCTACGAGCAGTACTTC.

The rearrangement links TRBV18 to TRBJ2-1; D perhaps matches TRBD1 (6 bases). V lost 4 bases to trimming and J lost 0 bases, with 13 bases between them. This CDR3 spans 16 amino acids. Per germline, CDR1 KGHSH and CDR2 LQKENI. The CDR3 coding sequence is TGTGCCAGCTCACTCCAGGGGTGGAGCTCCTACAATGAGCAGTTCTTC. This encodes CASSLQGWSSYNEQFF.

This chain uses TRBV5-1 with TRBJ2-1; 7 bases fit TRBD2. This CDR3 spans 13 amino acids. The germline CDR1 and CDR2 sequences are SGHRS and YFSETQ. The V segment lost 3 bases and the J segment 12 bases; nucleotides outside the gene matches: 9. The CDR3 region has the DNA TGCGCCAGCAGCTGGGAGAGCGGGATGGGGCAGTTCTTC. It translates to CASSWESGMGQFF. The whole variable domain, remainder taken from reference TRBV5-1 and TRBJ2-1, is KAGVTQTPRYLIKTRGQQVTLSCSPISGHRSVSWYQQTPGQGLQFLFEYFSETQRNKGNFPGRFSGRQFSNSRSEMNVSTLELGDSALYLCASSWESGMGQFFGPGTRLTVL.

This chain connects TRBV19 to TRBJ2-6, with 15 bases aligning to TRBD2. Per germline, CDR1 LNHDA and CDR2 SQIVND (reference sequence). J gave up 4 bases and V 5 bases, and 3 bases lay outside the gene matches. The length of the CDR3 is 17 residues. The CDR3 spells CASSGLAGGAGANVLTF. The CDR3 bases are TGTGCCAGTAGTGGACTAGCGGGAGGGGCCGGGGCCAACGTCCTGACTTTC.

This clone was detected only a few times. The chain links TRBV4-1 to TRBJ1-6; D unresolved. Germline V CDR1 and CDR2: MGHRA, YSYEKL. V was cut by 1 base and J by 10 bases, with 8 bases left in between. This CDR3 contains 13 residues. CDR3 coding DNA: TGCGCCAGCAGCCAAGCGGGAGGCTCACCCCTCCACTTT. This gives the protein CASSQAGGSPLHF.

The rearrangement joins TRBV29-1 to TRBJ1-1, with D perhaps TRBD1 (5 bases). V shed 7 bases and J shed 0 bases, with 9 bases lying between them. This CDR3 contains 12 residues. Germline V gene sequence: CDR1 SQVTM, CDR2 ANQGSEA. The CDR3 nucleotides read TGCAGCGGGCTAGGGGTGAACACTGAAGCTTTCTTT. As protein: CSGLGVNTEAFF.

The genes are TRBV5-1 and TRBJ1-1; TRBD1 might be the D (6 bases). CDR1 and CDR2 from the germline V gene are SGHRS and YFSETQ. The CDR3 is made up of 15 amino acids. The V and J ends lost 0 bases and 4 bases respectively, with 13 bases between them. The CDR3, as DNA: TGCGCCAGCAGCTTGGAGGCAGGGGCGAGCACTGAAGCTTTCTTT. Protein: CASSLEAGASTEAFF.

The gene calls are TRBV10-3 and TRBJ2-3, with a weak D call TRBD1 (8 bases). The length of the CDR3 is 15 residues. Trimming shortened V by 10 bases and J by 3 bases, and 20 bases separated the two germline ends. Germline values: CDR1 ENHRY, CDR2 SYGVKD. The CDR3 sequence is CATRRQGRETDTQYF. Here the CDR3 DNA reads TGTGCCACCCGCAGACAGGGGAGGGAAACAGATACGCAGTATTTT.

The V gene is TRBV5-4, the J gene TRBJ2-5; weak D call: TRBD2 (5 bases). The CDR3 sequence is 14 residues long. Looked up from germline, CDR1 is SGHNT and CDR2 is YYREEE (reference sequence). Trimming cost V 3 bases and J 5 bases, with 14 bases left between them. For the CDR3, the DNA is TGTGCCAGCAGCTCGGACTCCCTCCGGGAGACCCAGTACTTC. This sequence encodes CASSSDSLRETQYF.

The chain uses TRBV25-1 and TRBJ1-3; 7 bases line up with TRBD1. The CDR3 contains 16 residues. In germline, CDR1 is MGHDK, CDR2 SYGVNS. After removal of 6 bases from V and 7 bases from J, the junction contained 15 bases not matched to a gene. In DNA form, the CDR3 reads TGTGCCAGCAGCGGCGGACAGGCCGGAAATTGGAACACCATATATTTT. It specifies CASSGGQAGNWNTIYF.